This record looks at one TCR beta chain sequence and its context. As yet, its antigen is unknown. The V end lost 8 bases, the J end lost 0 bases, and 26 bases lay between the germline ends. This CDR3 has 18 amino acids. CDR1 is SNHLY and CDR2 is FYNNEI in the germline V gene. TCRdb independently ran MiXCR on the 5' RACE reads; one entry per CDR3 protein. The sample lists some 140,000 distinct CDR3 sequences, more than 7% seen once, with less than 7.5% in the top ten. The data are from a study of CD8 T cells in ankylosing spondylitis. Study-level findings and limits: There was a TCR beta motif, made of several highly homologous variants, that appeared characteristic of ankylosing spondylitis blood. Disease-associated clones were reportedly significantly overrepresented in matched ankylosing spondylitis synovial fluid. Certain motif variants had earlier appeared in reactive arthritis synovial fluid and blood.

The sample taken for sequencing was synovial fluid, either unsorted or a sorted T cell fraction (not recorded which). The chain couples TRBV2 to TRBJ2-7, with a weak D call TRBD2 (6 bases). The receptor's source is a male donor with ankylosing spondylitis. In DNA, the CDR3 is TGTGCCAGCGAACAGGTTCCACCGGGAGCCACTAACTCCTACGAGCAGTACTTC. It yields the protein CASEQVPPGATNSYEQYF.